Each of the 19 T cell receptor beta chains below was sequenced from the same sample in a study of blood T cells in healthy people across ages. For the second PCR, which ran for about 6 to 11 cycles, a sample-barcoded 5' primer and a J-beta primer mix were used. TCRdb reanalysed the 5' RACE reads using MiXCR and keeps one entry per CDR3 protein. The top ten hold 3% to 4.5% of the sample, which has 450,000 to 600,000 distinct CDR3 sequences, about 27% seen once. The sample was also linked to a second study, of T cells of mothers and their children.

The sequencing input was blood. These receptors were taken from a boy aged 2 to 10 in good health.

The rearrangement links TRBV12-3 or TRBV12-4 to TRBJ1-1; D not resolved. The CDR3 spans 11 residues. V lost 6 bases and J 9 bases, leaving 11 bases between the germline ends. CDR3 in amino acids: CASRTIGKAFF. CDR3 nucleotide sequence: TGTGCCAGCAGAACGATAGGAAAAGCTTTCTTT.

This clonotype was recorded at least ten times. J is TRBJ2-5 and V is TRBV5-6; possibly TRBD2 for D (6 bases). Trimming cost V 3 bases and J 5 bases, with 17 bases left between them. The CDR3 runs 15 residues. In germline, CDR1 is SGHDT, CDR2 YYEEEE. This CDR3 is CASSSERYAGETQYF. CDR3 nucleotide sequence: TGTGCCAGCAGCTCCGAACGGTATGCGGGGGAGACCCAGTACTTC. The complete variable domain, with remaining parts taken from reference TRBV5-6 and TRBJ2-5, reads DAGVTQSPTHLIKTRGQQVTLRCSPKSGHDTVSWYQQALGQGPQFIFQYYEEEERQRGNFPDRFSGHQFPNYSSELNVNALLLGDSALYLCASSSERYAGETQYFGPGTRLLVL.

The J gene is TRBJ1-2, the V gene TRBV28, with 9 bases lining up with TRBD1. Germline V gene data show CDR1 as MDHEN and CDR2 as SYDVKM. Unmatched junction bases numbered 7, after V lost 5 bases and J lost 9 bases. The CDR3 runs to 13 residues. As DNA, the CDR3 is TGTGCCAGCAGTCCCGGGACAGGGCGAAGCTACACCTTC. Residues: CASSPGTGRSYTF.

The J gene is TRBJ2-7, the V gene TRBV3-1; D not certain. The J call is uncertain, as TRBJ2-1 better fits the DNA end. Germline assignment: CDR1 LGHDT and CDR2 YNNKEL (reference sequence). This CDR3 is built from 15 residues. CDR3 protein: CASSQSGSFPNEQFF. CDR3 bases: TGTGCCAGCAGCCAATCCGGGTCCTTCCCCAATGAGCAGTTCTTC.

This chain links TRBV20-1 with TRBJ2-3, with D unclear. The CDR3 spans 14 residues. Deletions cut 2 bases from V and 1 base from J, with 10 bases between. Germline values: CDR1 DFQATT, CDR2 SNEGSKA (reference sequence). The CDR3 protein is CSARRVSGTDTQYF. CDR3 coding DNA: TGCAGTGCTAGACGTGTGAGTGGCACAGATACGCAGTATTTT.

The chain combines TRBV4-2 with TRBJ1-6; TRBD1 might be the D (6 bases). The CDR3 runs 15 residues. V was clipped by 0 bases and J by 5 bases, with 8 bases between them. Per the germline V gene, CDR1 is LGHNA and CDR2 is YNFKEQ. The CDR3 loop reads CASSQDRGHNSPLHF. In DNA, the CDR3 is TGTGCCAGCAGCCAAGACCGGGGGCATAATTCACCCCTCCACTTT.

The genes are TRBV4-1 and TRBJ2-3; D is perhaps TRBD2 (7 bases). CDR3 length equals 15 residues. The V and J ends lost 2 bases and 2 bases respectively, with 11 bases between them. Germline V gives CDR1 MGHRA, CDR2 YSYEKL. CDR3 region: CASSQLGGATDTQYF. The CDR3 bases are TGCGCCAGCAGCCAATTGGGGGGGGCCACAGATACGCAGTATTTT.

This sequence joins TRBV19 and TRBJ2-2; no reliable D call. Germline V lookup: CDR1 LNHDA, CDR2 SQIVND (reference sequence). V was clipped by 6 bases and J by 1 base, with 12 bases between them. This CDR3 is built from 15 residues. CDR3 nucleotides: TGTGCCAGTAGACCAAGCCCCCTGAACACCGGGGAGCTGTTTTTT. Translation gives CASRPSPLNTGELFF.

The chain uses TRBV29-1 and TRBJ1-1; no reliable D call. Trimming left V 3 bases short and J 4 bases short, with 18 bases between. The germline V gene has CDR1 SQVTM and CDR2 ANQGSEA. There are 15 residues in the CDR3. CDR3 DNA: TGCAGCGTTGATTCGGGAAGACCTACATCCACTGAAGCTTTCTTT. Amino acid sequence: CSVDSGRPTSTEAFF. Filled out from reference TRBV29-1 and TRBJ1-1, the complete variable domain reads SAVISQKPSRDICQRGTSLTIQCQVDSQVTMMFWYRQQPGQSLTLIATANQGSEATYESGFVIDKFPISRPNLTFSTLTVSNMSPEDSSIYLCSVDSGRPTSTEAFFGQGTRLTVV.

In this sample, this clonotype turned up a few times. The chain recombines TRBV7-9 with TRBJ2-1, with 9 nucleotides matching TRBD2. Germline CDR1 SEHNR, CDR2 FQNEAQ (reference sequence). The CDR3 sequence is 16 residues long. V shed 1 base and J 5 bases; nucleotides not matched to a gene: 6. CDR3 sequence (DNA): TGTGCCAGCAGCTTAGACTGGCTAGCGGGGAACAATGAGCAGTTCTTC. This encodes CASSLDWLAGNNEQFF.

This clonotype was counted at least ten times. The rearrangement joins TRBV10-3 to TRBJ1-1, with 7 bases aligning to TRBD1. The germline gives CDR1 ENHRY, CDR2 SYGVKD. With 6 bases clipped from V and 1 base from J, the junction kept 2 bases outside the gene matches. The CDR3 covers 13 residues. CDR3 sequence: CAISTGENTEAFF. Here the CDR3 DNA reads TGTGCCATCAGCACAGGGGAGAACACTGAAGCTTTCTTT.

This clonotype was counted a few times. V and J are TRBV7-9 and TRBJ2-5; a weak D match, TRBD1 (5 bases). The germline V gene encodes CDR1 SEHNR and CDR2 FQNEAQ (reference sequence). V was shortened by 2 bases and J by 11 bases, with 15 bases between the two germline ends. The CDR3 is 13 amino acids. The CDR3 reads CASSLTGAPEQYF. The CDR3 bases are TGTGCCAGCAGCTTAACTGGGGCGCCAGAGCAGTACTTC.

V and J are TRBV7-3 and TRBJ2-3, with TRBD2 identical over 14 bases. Germline lookup yields CDR1 SGHTA and CDR2 FQGTGA. V lost 5 bases to trimming and J lost 4 bases; unmatched junction nucleotides: 5. The CDR3 contains 16 residues. CDR3 residues: CASSNGLAGGADTQYF. CDR3 in DNA: TGTGCCAGCAGCAACGGACTAGCGGGAGGTGCAGATACGCAGTATTTT.

This clonotype has only a few counts. V and J are TRBV7-6 and TRBJ2-3, with D possibly TRBD2 on 6 matching bases. CDR3 length: 16 amino acids. Germline V gives CDR1 SGHVS, CDR2 FNYEAQ. V was shortened by 4 bases and J by 5 bases, with 19 bases between the two germline ends. CDR3 coding DNA: TGTGCCAGCAGCTCCAAGCTGGCGGGACGTCAAGATACGCAGTATTTT. Amino acids: CASSSKLAGRQDTQYF.

This clonotype was recorded a few times. This chain joins TRBV6-2 or TRBV6-3 and TRBJ2-3; 7 bases align to TRBD1. Germline values: CDR1 MNHEY, CDR2 SVGEGT. This CDR3 is built from 13 residues. J gave up 2 bases and V 8 bases, and 4 bases lay outside the gene matches. CDR3 bases: TGTGCCAGCTGCGGACAGGACACAGATACGCAGTATTTT. It is translated as CASCGQDTDTQYF.

The table lists this clonotype with a few counts. CDR3 coding DNA: TGTGCCAGCAGCTTAGGGCGAAGGGGACAGGGTCTACACACCGGGGAGCTGTTTTTT. This gives the protein CASSLGRRGQGLHTGELFF. V usage is TRBV7-9 and J usage is TRBJ2-2; 9 bases line up with TRBD1. Germline CDR1 SEHNR, CDR2 FQNEAQ (reference sequence). The J segment lost 3 bases and the V segment lost 1 base, leaving 12 bases of the junction unmatched. The length of the CDR3 is 19 residues.

The sample holds a few counts of this clonotype. The J gene is TRBJ1-1, the V gene TRBV9, with TRBD1 matching over 7 bases. The germline CDR1 and CDR2 sequences are SGDLS and YYNGEE. The CDR3 loop spans 14 amino acids. Trimming cost V 2 bases and J 4 bases; bases outside gene matches: 5. CDR3 sequence: CASSVSPGGTEAFF. CDR3 coding DNA: TGTGCCAGCAGCGTGAGCCCAGGGGGCACTGAAGCTTTCTTT. The variable domain in full, with the rest retrieved from reference TRBV9 and TRBJ1-1, is DSGVTQTPKHLITATGQRVTLRCSPRSGDLSVYWYQQSLDQGLQFLIQYYNGEERAKGNILERFSAQQFPDLHSELNLSSLELGDSALYFCASSVSPGGTEAFFGQGTRLTVV.

This clonotype was picked up one time. The chain employs TRBV12-3 or TRBV12-4 and TRBJ2-1, with unresolved D. The CDR3 is 11 residues long. Trimming pared 6 bases from V and 7 bases from J, leaving 7 bases between. CDR3 protein: CASRNSNEQFF. The CDR3 nucleotides read TGTGCCAGCAGAAATAGTAATGAGCAGTTCTTC.

This clonotype was seen only a few times. This chain connects TRBV6-2 or TRBV6-3 to TRBJ2-4, with TRBD1 matching over 8 bases. The germline CDR1 and CDR2 sequences are MNHEY and SVGEGT. With V trimmed by 2 bases and J by 7 bases, 10 bases remained unmatched. This CDR3 has 16 amino acids. The CDR3 DNA reads as TGTGCCAGCAGTTACGACCTGACAGGGGTTCAGAACATTCAGTACTTC. Protein sequence: CASSYDLTGVQNIQYF.